Below are 3 T cell receptor beta chains sequenced from a single sample in a study of blood T cell repertoires in COVID-19. Produced via immunoSEQ multiplex PCR; TCRdb's table is partial and in-frame only. The sample contains about 81,000 clones, over 70% of which appear only once. Sequencing was performed on peripheral blood. The source of these receptors is a woman aged 45 to 65 with acute or convalescent COVID-19.

The table lists this clone with a count of one. The V call is TRBV30, the J call TRBJ2-4; 7 nucleotides line up with TRBD1. Germline V CDR1 and CDR2: GTSNPN, SVGIG (reference sequence). The CDR3 extends over 13 amino acids. Losses at the gene ends were 7 bases for V and 3 bases for J; bases not matched to a gene: 6. CDR3 coding DNA: TGTGCCTACACAGGGGTTGGCAAAAACATTCAGTACTTC. This gives the protein CAYTGVGKNIQYF.

V is TRBV27 and J is TRBJ2-5, with TRBD2 as a possible D gene (6 bases). Trimming took 3 bases from V and 2 from J, leaving 16 bases between them. CDR1 and CDR2 from the germline V gene are MNHEY and SMNVEV (reference sequence). The CDR3 is made up of 16 amino acids. Here the CDR3 DNA reads TGTGCCAGCAGTTTTTTTGCCGGGGGAGTTCAAGAGACCCAGTACTTC. This gives the protein CASSFFAGGVQETQYF.

The genes are TRBV7-2 and TRBJ1-2, with 9 positions matching TRBD1. The ends lost 6 bases at V and 0 bases at J; junction bases unmatched: 8. Germline V lookup: CDR1 SGHTA, CDR2 FQGNSA. The CDR3 length is 16 residues. CDR3 region: CASRGQGTTSNYGYTF. The CDR3 nucleotides are TGTGCCAGCAGGGGACAGGGAACCACATCTAACTATGGCTACACCTTC.